The present T cell receptor beta chain was sequenced within a study of T cell responses to AZD1222 COVID-19 vaccine. About this clone itself: Its cognate antigen is unknown.

Study-wide results and caveats: Regions 160-218 and 743-854 dominated among vaccine-associated CD4 TCRs spanning spike. Only 5 or 6 people who got AZD1222 tested seropositive at baseline. Spike-specific TCR breadth and depth grew following two AZD1222 doses. Reportedly, nearly half the spike-specific TCRs target unmutated variant regions.

The repertoire was sequenced with immunoSEQ multiplex PCR; TCRdb's copy has only in-frame clones and lacks some. The sample has 150,000 to 200,000 clones; 94% are singletons. Germline CDR1 and CDR2: LNHDA and SQIVND (reference sequence). This CDR3 is built from 17 residues. The germline V and J ends were trimmed by 2 bases and 1 base, with 17 bases remaining between them. This chain joins TRBV19 and TRBJ1-2; D perhaps matches TRBD1 (5 bases). The input for sequencing was peripheral blood, taken 28 days after the second AZD1222 dose. The sequence derives from an adult who received the AZD1222 COVID-19 vaccine. The chain's CDR3 is CASSIRQLVGVNYGYTF. As DNA, the CDR3 is TGTGCCAGTAGTATACGACAGCTCGTAGGGGTTAACTATGGCTACACCTTC.